In its sample, the clone carrying this TCR beta chain was seen once. The antigen remains unidentified. Unstimulated Tregs (CD4+CD25+CD127-) and CD4+CD25- non-Tregs were sorted from PBMCs. This record belongs to a study of Tregs in tolerant kidney transplant recipients. Study-level points and caveats: Validation in larger populations is needed because few patients were studied. Tregs expanded with activated donor B cells seemed most donor-specific.

Sequencing used immunoSEQ multiplex PCR; TCRdb keeps in-frame clones, though not all of them. The sample yields 240,000 or so clones, more than 65% seen once. With 3 bases removed from V and 1 base from J, the gap between germline ends came to 12 bases. The CDR3 length is 15 residues. Germline values: CDR1 MGHRA, CDR2 YSYEKL. This TCR derives from a human donor in good health. The material sequenced was CD4+ T cells from blood. The chain couples TRBV4-1 to TRBJ1-1; D gene unclear. In nucleotides, the CDR3 is TGCGCCAGCAGCCATTCCCCGGGCAGGAACACTGAAGCTTTCTTT. This sequence encodes CASSHSPGRNTEAFF.